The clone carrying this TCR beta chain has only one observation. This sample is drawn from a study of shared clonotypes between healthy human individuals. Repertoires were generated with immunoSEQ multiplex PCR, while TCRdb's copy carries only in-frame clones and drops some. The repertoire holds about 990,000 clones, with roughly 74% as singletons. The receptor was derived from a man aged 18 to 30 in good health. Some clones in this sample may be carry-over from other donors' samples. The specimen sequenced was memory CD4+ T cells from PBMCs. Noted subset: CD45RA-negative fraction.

The CDR3 protein is CASRRGLAGSYNEQFF. Written as DNA, the CDR3 is TGTGCCAGCAGGCGAGGACTAGCGGGCTCCTACAATGAGCAGTTCTTC. The chain joins TRBV28 to TRBJ2-1; 11 positions agree with TRBD2. V shed 6 bases, J shed 0 bases, and the junction held 4 bases outside the gene matches. Germline V gene lookup returns CDR1 MDHEN and CDR2 SYDVKM. CDR3 length equals 16 residues.